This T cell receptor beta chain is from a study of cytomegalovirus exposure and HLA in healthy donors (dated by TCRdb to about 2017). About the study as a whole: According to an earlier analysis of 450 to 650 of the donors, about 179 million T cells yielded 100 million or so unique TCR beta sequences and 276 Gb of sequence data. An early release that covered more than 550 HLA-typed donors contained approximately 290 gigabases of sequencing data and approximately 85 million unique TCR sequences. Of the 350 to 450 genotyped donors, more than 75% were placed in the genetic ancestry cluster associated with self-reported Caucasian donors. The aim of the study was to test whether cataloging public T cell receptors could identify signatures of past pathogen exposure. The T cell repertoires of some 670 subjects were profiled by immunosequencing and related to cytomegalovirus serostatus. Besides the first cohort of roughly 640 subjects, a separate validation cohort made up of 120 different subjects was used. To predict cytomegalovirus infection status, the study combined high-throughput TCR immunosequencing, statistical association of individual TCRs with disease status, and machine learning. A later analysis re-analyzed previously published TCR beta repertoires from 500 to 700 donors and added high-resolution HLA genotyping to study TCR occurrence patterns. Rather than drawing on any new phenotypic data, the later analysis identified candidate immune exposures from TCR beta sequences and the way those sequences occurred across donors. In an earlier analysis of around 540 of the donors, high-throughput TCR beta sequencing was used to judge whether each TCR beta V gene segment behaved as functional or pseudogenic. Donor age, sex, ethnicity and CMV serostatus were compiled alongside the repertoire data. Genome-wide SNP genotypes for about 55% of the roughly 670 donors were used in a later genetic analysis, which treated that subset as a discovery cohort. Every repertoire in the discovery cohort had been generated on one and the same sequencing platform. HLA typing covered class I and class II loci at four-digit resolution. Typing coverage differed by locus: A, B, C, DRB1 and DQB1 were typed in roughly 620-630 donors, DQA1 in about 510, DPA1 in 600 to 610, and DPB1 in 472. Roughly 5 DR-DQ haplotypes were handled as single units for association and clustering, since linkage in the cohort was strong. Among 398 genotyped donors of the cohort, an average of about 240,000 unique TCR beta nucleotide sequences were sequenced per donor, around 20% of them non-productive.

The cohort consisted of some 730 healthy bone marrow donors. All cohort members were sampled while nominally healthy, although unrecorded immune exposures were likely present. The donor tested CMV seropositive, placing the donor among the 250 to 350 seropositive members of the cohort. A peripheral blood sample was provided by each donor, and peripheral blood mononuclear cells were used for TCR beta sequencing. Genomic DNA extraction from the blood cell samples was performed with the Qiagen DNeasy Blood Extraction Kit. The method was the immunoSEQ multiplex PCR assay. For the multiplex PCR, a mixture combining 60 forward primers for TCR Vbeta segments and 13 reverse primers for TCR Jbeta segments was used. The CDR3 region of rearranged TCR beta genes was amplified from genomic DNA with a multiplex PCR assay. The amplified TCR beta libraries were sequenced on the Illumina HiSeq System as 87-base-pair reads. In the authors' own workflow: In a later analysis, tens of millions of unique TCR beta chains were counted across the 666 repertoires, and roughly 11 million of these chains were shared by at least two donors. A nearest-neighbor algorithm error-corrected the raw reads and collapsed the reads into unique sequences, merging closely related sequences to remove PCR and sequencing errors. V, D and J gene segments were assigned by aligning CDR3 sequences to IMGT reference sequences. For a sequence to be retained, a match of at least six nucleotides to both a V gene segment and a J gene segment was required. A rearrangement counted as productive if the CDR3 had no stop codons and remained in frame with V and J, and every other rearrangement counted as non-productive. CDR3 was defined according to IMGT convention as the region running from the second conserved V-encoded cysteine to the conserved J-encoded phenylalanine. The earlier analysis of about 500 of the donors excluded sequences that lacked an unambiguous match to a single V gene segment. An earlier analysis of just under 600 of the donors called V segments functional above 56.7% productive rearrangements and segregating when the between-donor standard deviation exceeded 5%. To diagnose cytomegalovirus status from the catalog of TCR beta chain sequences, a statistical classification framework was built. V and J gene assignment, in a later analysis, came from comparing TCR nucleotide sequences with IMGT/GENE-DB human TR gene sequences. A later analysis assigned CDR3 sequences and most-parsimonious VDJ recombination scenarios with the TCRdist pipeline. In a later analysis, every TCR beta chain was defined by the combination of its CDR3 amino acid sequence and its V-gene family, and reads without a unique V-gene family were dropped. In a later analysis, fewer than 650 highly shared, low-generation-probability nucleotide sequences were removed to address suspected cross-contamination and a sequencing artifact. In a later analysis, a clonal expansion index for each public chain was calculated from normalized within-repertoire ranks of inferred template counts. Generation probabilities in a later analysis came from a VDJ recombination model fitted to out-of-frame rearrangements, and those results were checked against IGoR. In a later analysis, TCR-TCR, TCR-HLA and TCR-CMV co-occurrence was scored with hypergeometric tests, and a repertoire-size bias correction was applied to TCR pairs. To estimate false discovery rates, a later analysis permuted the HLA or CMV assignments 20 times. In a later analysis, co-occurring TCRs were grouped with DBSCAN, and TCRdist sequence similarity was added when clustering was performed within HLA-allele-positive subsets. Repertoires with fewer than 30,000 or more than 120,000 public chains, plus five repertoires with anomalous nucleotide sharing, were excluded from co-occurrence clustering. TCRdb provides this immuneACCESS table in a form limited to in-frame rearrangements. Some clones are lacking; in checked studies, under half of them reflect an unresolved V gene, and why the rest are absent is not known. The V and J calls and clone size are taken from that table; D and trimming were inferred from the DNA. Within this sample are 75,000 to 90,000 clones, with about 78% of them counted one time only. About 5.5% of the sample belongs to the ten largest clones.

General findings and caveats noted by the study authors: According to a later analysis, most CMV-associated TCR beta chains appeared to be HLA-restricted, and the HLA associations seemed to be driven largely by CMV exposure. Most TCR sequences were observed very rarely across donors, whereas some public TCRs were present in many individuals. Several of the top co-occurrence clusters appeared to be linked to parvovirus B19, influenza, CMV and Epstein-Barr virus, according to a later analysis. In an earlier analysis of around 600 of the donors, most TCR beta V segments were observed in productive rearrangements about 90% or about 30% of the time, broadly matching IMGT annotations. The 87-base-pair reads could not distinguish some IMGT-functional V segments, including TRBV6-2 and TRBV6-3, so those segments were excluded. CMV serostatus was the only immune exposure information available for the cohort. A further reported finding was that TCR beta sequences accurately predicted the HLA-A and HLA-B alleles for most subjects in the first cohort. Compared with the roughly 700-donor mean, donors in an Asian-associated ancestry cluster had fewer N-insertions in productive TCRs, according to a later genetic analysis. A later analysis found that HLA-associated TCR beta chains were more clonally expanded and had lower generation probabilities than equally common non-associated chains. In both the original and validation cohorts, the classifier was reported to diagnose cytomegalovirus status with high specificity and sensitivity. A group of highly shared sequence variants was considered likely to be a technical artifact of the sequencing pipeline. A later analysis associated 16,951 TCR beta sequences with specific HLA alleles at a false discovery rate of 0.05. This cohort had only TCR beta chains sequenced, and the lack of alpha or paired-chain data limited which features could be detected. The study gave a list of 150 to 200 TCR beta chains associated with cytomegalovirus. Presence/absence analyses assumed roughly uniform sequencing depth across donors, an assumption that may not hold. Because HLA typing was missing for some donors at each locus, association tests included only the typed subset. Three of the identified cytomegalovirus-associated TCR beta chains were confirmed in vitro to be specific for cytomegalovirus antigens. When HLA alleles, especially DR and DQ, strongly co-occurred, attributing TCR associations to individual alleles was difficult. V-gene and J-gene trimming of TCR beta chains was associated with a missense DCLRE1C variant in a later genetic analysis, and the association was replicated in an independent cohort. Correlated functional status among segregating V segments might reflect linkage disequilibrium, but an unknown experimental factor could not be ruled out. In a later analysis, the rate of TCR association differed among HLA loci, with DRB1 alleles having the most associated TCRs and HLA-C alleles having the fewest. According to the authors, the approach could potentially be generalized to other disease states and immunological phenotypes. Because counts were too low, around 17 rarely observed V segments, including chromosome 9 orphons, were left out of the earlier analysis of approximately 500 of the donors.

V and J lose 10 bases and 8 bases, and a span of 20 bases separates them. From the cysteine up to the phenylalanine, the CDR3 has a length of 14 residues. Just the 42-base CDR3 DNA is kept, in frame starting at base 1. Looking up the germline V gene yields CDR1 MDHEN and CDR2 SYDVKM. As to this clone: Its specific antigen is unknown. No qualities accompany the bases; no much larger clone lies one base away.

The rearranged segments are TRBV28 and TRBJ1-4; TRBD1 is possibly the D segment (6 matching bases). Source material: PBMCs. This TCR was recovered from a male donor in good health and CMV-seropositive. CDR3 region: CATGTRGLREKLFF. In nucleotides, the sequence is TGTGCCACCGGAACGAGGGGGTTACGGGAAAAACTGTTTTTT. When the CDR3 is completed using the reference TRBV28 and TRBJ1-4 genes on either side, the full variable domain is DVKVTQSSRYLVKRTGEKVFLECVQDMDHENMFWYRQDPGLGLRLIYFSYDVKMKEKGDIPEGYSVSREKKERFSLILESASTNQTSMYLCATGTRGLREKLFFGSGTQLSVL.